The 4 T cell receptor beta chains listed next were all sequenced from one sample in a study of T cell clonotyping in hematopoietic cell transplantation. The time point: recipient sample about 28 days before transplant, after cytoreduction. Assay used: immunoSEQ multiplex PCR; TCRdb lists only in-frame clones, some missing. The sample has 35,000 to 50,000 clones, around 85% seen once; the top ten hold approximately 3%. The source was peripheral blood mononuclear cells, collected before stem cell transplant. The receptor set was obtained from a man in his 60s with acute myeloid leukemia. Some clones in this sample may be carry-over from other donors' samples.

V and J are TRBV10-3 and TRBJ2-5, with 9 bases fitting TRBD1. After removal of 7 bases from V and 2 bases from J, the junction contained 5 bases not matched to a gene. The CDR3 covers 14 residues. The germline CDR1 and CDR2 sequences are ENHRY and SYGVKD. This chain's CDR3 is CAIMGQGGQETQYF. The CDR3 bases are TGTGCCATCATGGGACAGGGCGGTCAAGAGACCCAGTACTTC.

The V and J genes are TRBV5-1 and TRBJ1-2; 8 bases are shared with TRBD1. Losses at the gene ends were 0 bases for V and 3 bases for J; bases not matched to a gene: 7. This CDR3 has 16 amino acids. Germline V CDR1 and CDR2: SGHRS, YFSETQ. CDR3 nucleotides: TGCGCCAGCAGCTTGGGATTTACGACAGGGGACTATGGCTACACCTTC. Protein: CASSLGFTTGDYGYTF.

In DNA, the CDR3 is TGTGCCAGCAGCTTGGATCCTTCGGGGGACACTGAAGCTTTCTTT. Protein sequence: CASSLDPSGDTEAFF. The chain links TRBV5-4 to TRBJ1-1, with D maybe TRBD1 (5 bases). The CDR3 totals 15 residues. Germline V gene sequence: CDR1 SGHNT, CDR2 YYREEE (reference sequence). V was shortened by 0 bases and J by 3 bases, with 12 bases between the two germline ends.

V usage is TRBV5-1 and J usage is TRBJ2-7; D is possibly TRBD1 (7 bases). The germline V and J ends were trimmed by 5 bases and 4 bases, with 19 bases remaining between them. The germline V gene encodes CDR1 SGHRS and CDR2 YFSETQ. The CDR3 length is 15 residues. The CDR3 protein is CASSPRGDSLYEQYF. The DNA for the CDR3 is TGCGCCAGCAGTCCCAGGGGGGACAGTCTTTACGAGCAGTACTTC.